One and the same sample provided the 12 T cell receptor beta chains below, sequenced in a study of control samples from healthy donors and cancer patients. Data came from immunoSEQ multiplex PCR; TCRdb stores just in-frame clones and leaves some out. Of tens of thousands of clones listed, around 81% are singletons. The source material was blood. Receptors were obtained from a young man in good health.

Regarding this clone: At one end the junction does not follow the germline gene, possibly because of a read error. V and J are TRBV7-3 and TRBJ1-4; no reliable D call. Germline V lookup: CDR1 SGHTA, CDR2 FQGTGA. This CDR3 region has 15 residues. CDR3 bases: TGTGCCAGCAGCCAACGGGTGGGAGAAACGAGAAAAACTGTTTTT. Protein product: CASSQRVGETRKTVF. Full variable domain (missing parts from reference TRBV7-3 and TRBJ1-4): GAGVSQTPSNKVTEKGKYVELRCDPISGHTALYWYRQSLGQGPEFLIYFQGTGAADDSGLPNDRFFAVRPEGSVSTLKIQRTERGDSAVYLCASSQRVGETRKTVFGSGTQLSVL.

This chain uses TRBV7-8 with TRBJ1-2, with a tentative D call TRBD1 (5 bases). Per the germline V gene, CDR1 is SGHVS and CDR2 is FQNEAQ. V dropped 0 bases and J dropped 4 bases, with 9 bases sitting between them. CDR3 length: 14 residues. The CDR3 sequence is CASSLAGGGYGYTF. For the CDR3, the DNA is TGTGCCAGCAGCTTAGCGGGGGGTGGCTATGGCTACACCTTC.

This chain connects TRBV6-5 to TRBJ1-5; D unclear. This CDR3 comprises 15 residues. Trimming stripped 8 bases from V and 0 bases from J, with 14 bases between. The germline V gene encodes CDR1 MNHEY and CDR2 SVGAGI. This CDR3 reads CASFWRGYSNQPQHF. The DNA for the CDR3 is TGTGCCAGCTTTTGGCGGGGATATAGCAATCAGCCCCAGCATTTT.

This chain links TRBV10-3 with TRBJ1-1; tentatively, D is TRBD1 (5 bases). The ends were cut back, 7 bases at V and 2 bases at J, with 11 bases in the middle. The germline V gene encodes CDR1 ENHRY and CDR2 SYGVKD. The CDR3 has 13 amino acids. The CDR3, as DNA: TGTGCCATCAAGGACAATATAAACACTGAAGCTTTCTTT. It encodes CAIKDNINTEAFF.

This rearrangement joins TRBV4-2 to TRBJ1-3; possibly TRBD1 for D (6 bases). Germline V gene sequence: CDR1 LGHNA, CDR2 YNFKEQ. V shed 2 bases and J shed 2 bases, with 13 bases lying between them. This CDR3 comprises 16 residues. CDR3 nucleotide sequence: TGTGCCAGCAGCCAAAGTGCCCGGGACACTGGAAACACCATATATTTT. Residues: CASSQSARDTGNTIYF.

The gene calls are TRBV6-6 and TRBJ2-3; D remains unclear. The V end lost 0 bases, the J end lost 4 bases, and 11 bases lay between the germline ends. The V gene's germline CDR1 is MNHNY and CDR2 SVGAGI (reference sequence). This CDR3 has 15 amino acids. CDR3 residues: CASSYSPLSPDTQYF. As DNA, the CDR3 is TGTGCCAGCAGTTACTCCCCACTATCCCCAGATACGCAGTATTTT.

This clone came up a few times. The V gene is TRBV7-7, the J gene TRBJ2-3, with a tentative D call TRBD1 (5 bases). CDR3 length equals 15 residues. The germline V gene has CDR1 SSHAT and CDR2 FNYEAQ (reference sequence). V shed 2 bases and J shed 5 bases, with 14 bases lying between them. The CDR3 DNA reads TGTGCCAGCAGCTTACAGGGCAGAGAGATAGATACGCAGTATTTT. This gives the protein CASSLQGREIDTQYF.

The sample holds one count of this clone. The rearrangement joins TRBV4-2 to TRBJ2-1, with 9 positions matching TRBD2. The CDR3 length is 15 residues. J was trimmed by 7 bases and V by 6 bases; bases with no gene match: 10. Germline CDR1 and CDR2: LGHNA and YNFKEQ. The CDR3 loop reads CASRAGGPSSNEQFF. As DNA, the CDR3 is TGTGCCAGCAGGGCGGGGGGGCCGAGTAGTAATGAGCAGTTCTTC.

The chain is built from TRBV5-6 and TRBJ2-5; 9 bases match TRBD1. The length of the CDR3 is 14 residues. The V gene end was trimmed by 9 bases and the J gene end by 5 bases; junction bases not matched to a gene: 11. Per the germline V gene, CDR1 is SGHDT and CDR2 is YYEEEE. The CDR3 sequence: CAISYRGLAETQYF. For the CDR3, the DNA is TGTGCCATCTCGTACAGGGGGCTGGCGGAGACCCAGTACTTC.

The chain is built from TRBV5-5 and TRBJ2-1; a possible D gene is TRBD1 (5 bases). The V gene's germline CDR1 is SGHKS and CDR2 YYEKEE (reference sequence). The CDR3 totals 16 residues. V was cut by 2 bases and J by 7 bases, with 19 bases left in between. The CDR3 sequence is CASSFYPGQGRNEQFF. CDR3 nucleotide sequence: TGTGCCAGCAGCTTTTATCCAGGCCAGGGTCGGAATGAGCAGTTCTTC.

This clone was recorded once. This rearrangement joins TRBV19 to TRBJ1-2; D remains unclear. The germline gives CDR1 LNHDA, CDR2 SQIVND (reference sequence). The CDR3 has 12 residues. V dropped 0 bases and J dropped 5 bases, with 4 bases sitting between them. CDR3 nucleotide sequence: TGTGCCAGTAGTATAGATCGTTATGGCTACACCTTC. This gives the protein CASSIDRYGYTF.

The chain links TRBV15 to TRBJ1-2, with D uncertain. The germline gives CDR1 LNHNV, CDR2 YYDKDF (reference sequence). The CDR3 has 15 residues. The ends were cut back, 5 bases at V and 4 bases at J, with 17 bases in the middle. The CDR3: CATSAKGEDGYGYTF. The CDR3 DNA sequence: TGTGCCACCAGCGCCAAGGGAGAGGATGGCTATGGCTACACCTTC.